This TCR beta chain is from a study of blood T cell repertoires in COVID-19. Study at large: Spain, Italy and the United States supplied samples that represented acute and convalescent COVID-19. The cDNA or gDNA used as material had been derived from T cells, B-cell-depleted T cells, or PBMCs.

This clone was seen just once. As originally analysed: Reference gene primer amplification in the assay estimated nucleated cell counts. Produced via immunoSEQ multiplex PCR; TCRdb's table is partial and in-frame only. V, J and clone size were drawn from that table, and D and trimming were deduced from the DNA. This sample has roughly 700,000 clones, with 85% to 90% found just once. Unmatched junction bases numbered 6, after V lost 4 bases and J lost 6 bases. The germline V gene encodes CDR1 LGHDT and CDR2 YNNKEL (reference sequence). This CDR3 has 15 residues. The chain combines TRBV3-1 (or the pseudogene TRBV3-2) with TRBJ2-2, with TRBD1 identical over 9 bases. The sequence was obtained from a woman aged 18-29 years with acute or convalescent COVID-19. The sample taken for sequencing was peripheral blood. The chain's CDR3 is CASSPTGGLAGELFF. Written as DNA, the CDR3 is TGTGCCAGCAGCCCTACAGGGGGCTTAGCCGGGGAGCTGTTTTTT.